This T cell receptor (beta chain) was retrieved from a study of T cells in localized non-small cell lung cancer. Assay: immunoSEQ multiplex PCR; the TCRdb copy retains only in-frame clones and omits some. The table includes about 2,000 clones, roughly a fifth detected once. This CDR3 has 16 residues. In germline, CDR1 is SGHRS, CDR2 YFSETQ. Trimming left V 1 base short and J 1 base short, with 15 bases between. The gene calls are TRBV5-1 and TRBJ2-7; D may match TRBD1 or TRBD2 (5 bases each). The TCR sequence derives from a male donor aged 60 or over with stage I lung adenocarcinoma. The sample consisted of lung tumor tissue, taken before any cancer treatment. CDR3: CASSLLGDPRSYEQYF. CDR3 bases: TGCGCCAGCAGCTTGTTAGGGGACCCAAGGTCCTACGAGCAGTACTTC. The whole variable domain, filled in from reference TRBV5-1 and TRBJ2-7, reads KAGVTQTPRYLIKTRGQQVTLSCSPISGHRSVSWYQQTPGQGLQFLFEYFSETQRNKGNFPGRFSGRQFSNSRSEMNVSTLELGDSALYLCASSLLGDPRSYEQYFGPGTRLTVT.